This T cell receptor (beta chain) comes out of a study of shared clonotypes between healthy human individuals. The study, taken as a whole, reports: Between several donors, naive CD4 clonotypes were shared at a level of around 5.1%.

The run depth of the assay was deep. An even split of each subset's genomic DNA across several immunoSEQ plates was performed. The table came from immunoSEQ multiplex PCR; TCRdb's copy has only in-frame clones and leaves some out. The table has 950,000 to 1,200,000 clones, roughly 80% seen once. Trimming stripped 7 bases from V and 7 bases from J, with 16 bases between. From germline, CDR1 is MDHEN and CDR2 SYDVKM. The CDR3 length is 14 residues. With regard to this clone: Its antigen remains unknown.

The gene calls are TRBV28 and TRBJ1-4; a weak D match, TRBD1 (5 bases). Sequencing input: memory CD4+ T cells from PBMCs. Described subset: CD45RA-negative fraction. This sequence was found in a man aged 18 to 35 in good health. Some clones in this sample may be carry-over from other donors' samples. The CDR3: CASNPRDGLEKLFF. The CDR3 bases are TGTGCCAGCAATCCCCGGGACGGTCTTGAAAAACTGTTTTTT.